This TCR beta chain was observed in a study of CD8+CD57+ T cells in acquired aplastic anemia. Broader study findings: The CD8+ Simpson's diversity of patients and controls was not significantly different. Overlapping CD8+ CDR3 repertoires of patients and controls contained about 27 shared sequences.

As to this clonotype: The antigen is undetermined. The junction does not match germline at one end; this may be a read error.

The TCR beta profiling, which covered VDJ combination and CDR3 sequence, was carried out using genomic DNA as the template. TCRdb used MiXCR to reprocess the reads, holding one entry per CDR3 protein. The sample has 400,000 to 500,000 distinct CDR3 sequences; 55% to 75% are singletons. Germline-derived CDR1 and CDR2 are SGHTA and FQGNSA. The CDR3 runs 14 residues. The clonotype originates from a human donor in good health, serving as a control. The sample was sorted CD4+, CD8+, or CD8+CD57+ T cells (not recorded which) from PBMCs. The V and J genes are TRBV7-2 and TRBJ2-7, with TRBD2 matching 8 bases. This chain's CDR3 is CASSSWVGGAGANF. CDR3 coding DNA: TGTGCCAGCAGCTCATGGGTCGGGGGGGCTGGGGCCAACTTC.